The clone carrying this T cell receptor (beta chain) was detected a few times. Its specificity is not known. These data belong to a study of cytomegalovirus exposure and HLA in healthy donors. Trimming removed 0 bases at V and 2 bases at J, with 14 bases between. CDR1 and CDR2 from the germline V gene are LGHNA and YNFKEQ. The CDR3 sequence is 17 residues long. Regarding the study as a whole: In vitro confirmation showed three CMV-associated chains to be CMV antigen specific. The classifier, whose performance was assessed in both the original and validation cohorts, reportedly diagnosed cytomegalovirus status with high specificity and sensitivity. Some TCR beta chains (about 180 of them) were listed as cytomegalovirus-associated.

Only in-frame clones appear in the TCRdb table, and some are missing; sequencing was by immunoSEQ multiplex PCR. The sample consists of approximately 71,000 clones, about 91% of them appearing once. What was sequenced was PBMCs. This chain connects TRBV4-2 to TRBJ2-1; D might be TRBD1 (5 bases). The TCR was taken from a man between 18 and 29 years old in good health and CMV-seronegative. The chain's CDR3 is CASSQEPQGLAYNEQFF. DNA of the CDR3: TGTGCCAGCAGCCAAGAGCCCCAGGGCCTGGCCTACAATGAGCAGTTCTTC.